Sequencing of this TCR beta chain was carried out in a study of blood T cell repertoires in COVID-19. Study information: Donors in the United States, Italy and Spain gave samples during acute or convalescent COVID-19. T cells, B-cell-depleted T cells, or PBMCs supplied cDNA or gDNA.

Original processing notes: It was from reference gene primer amplification that nucleated cell counts were estimated. Using immunoSEQ multiplex PCR, the repertoire was profiled, and TCRdb retains in-frame clones only, with some absent. V and J calls and clone size come straight from that table; D and trimming were deduced from the DNA. This sample has 120,000 to 150,000 clones, with roughly 90% found just once. CDR3 length equals 16 residues. The germline V gene encodes CDR1 LGHNA and CDR2 YSLEER. V was trimmed by 1 base and J by 1 base, leaving 12 bases between them. V usage is TRBV4-3 and J usage is TRBJ2-3, with TRBD2 as a possible D gene (7 bases). The TCR was taken from a man between 50 and 59 years old with active or convalescent COVID-19. Sequencing input: peripheral blood. CDR3 amino acids: CASSQAWGGGTDTQYF. The DNA for the CDR3 is TGCGCCAGCAGCCAAGCCTGGGGGGGCGGCACAGATACGCAGTATTTT.